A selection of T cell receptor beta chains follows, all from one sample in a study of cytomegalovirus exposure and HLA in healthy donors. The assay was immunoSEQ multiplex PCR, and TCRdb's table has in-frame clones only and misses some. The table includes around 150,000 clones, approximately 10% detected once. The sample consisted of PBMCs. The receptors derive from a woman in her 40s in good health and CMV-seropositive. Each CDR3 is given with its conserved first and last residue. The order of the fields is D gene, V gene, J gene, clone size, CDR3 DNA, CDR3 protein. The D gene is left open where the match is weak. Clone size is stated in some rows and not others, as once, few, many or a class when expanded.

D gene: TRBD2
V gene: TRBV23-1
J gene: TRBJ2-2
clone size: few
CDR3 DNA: TGCGCCAGCAGTCTGCGGGGGGCAAGGACCGGGGAGCTGTTTTTT
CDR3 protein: CASSLRGARTGELFF

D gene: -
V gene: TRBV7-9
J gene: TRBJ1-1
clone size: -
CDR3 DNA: TGTGCCAGCAGCCTGCTGGGGCGAAACACTGAAGCTTTCTTT
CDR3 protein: CASSLLGRNTEAFF

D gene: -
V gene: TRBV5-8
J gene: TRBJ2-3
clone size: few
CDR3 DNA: TGTGCCAGCAGCTTGGGTAGCTGGCGCTTCACAGATACGCAGTATTTT
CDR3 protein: CASSLGSWRFTDTQYF

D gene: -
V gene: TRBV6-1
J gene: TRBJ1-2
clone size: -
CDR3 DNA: TGTGCCAGCAGTGATGGGGGGAATGGCTACACCTTC
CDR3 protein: CASSDGGNGYTF

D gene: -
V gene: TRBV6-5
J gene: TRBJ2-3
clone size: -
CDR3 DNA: TGTGCCAGCAGTCTCAGGGGTCTTAGCACAGATACGCAGTATTTT
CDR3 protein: CASSLRGLSTDTQYF

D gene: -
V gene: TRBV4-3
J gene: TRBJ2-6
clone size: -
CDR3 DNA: TGCGCCAGCAGCCAAGATCCTATGACTAGTGGGGGAATCTCTGGGGCCAACGTCCTGACTTTC
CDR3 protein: CASSQDPMTSGGISGANVLTF

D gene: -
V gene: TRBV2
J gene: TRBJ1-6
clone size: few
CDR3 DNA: TGTGCCAGCAGGGACAGTAATTCACCCCTCCACTTT
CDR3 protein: CASRDSNSPLHF

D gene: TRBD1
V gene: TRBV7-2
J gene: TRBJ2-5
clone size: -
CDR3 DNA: TGTGCCAGCAGCCGGGACAGGGCTTCCCAAGAGACCCAGTACTTC
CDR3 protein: CASSRDRASQETQYF

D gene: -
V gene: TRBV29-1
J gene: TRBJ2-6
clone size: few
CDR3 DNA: TGCAGCGTTCAGGTCTCTGGGGCCAACGTCCTGACTTTC
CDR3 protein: CSVQVSGANVLTF

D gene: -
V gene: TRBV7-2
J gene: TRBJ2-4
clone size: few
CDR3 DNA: TGTGCCAGCAGCGCCAGATCGGACAGCCTGGGGTACTTC
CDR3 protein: CASSARSDSLGYF

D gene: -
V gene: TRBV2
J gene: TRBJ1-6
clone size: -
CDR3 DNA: TGTGCCAGCAGTGAACAACAGGGTGCTAATTCACCCCTCCACTTT
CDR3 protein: CASSEQQGANSPLHF

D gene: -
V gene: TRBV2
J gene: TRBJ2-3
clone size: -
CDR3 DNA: TGTGCCAGCAGTAGGAATACCCGGGGAGATACGCAGTATTTT
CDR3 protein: CASSRNTRGDTQYF

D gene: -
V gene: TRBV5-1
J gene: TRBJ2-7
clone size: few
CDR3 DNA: TGCGCCAGCAGCTCCACTGACAGGTTCGGAGGAGAGCAGTACTTC
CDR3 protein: CASSSTDRFGGEQYF

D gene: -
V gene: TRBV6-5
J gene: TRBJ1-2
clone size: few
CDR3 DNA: TGTGCCAGCAGTTCCGGACAGAGCTATGGCTACACCTTC
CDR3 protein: CASSSGQSYGYTF